Listed below are T cell receptor beta chains from one sample, sequenced in a study of cytomegalovirus exposure and HLA in healthy donors. TCRdb's copy holds only in-frame clones and misses some; the assay was immunoSEQ multiplex PCR. This sample has 150,000 to 200,000 clones, with roughly 72% found just once. Input material: PBMCs. The receptors shown here come from a middle-aged man in good health and CMV-seropositive. CDR3s include the opening cysteine and the closing phenylalanine or tryptophan. A D gene is named only where the DNA matches it firmly. Size is omitted from some rows. Given values are once, few, many or a class for expanded clones.

>TRBJ2-3|.|TRBV2|.
CASRSPAVRDTQYF
TGTGCCAGCAGGTCTCCGGCCGTCAGGGATACGCAGTATTTT
>TRBJ1-5|.|TRBV6-5|once
CASSLAIAGQPQHF
TGTGCCAGCAGTTTAGCTATAGCGGGTCAGCCCCAGCATTTT
>TRBJ2-7|.|TRBV28|.
CASLDGGFREQYF
TGTGCCAGCTTAGACGGAGGTTTTCGTGAGCAGTACTTC
>TRBJ2-2|.|TRBV19|.
CASSIGGLLNTGELFF
TGTGCCAGTAGTATAGGGGGGCTTTTGAACACCGGGGAGCTGTTTTTT
>TRBJ2-3|.|TRBV19|.
CASSTTARWLVRGRTDTQYF
TGTGCCAGTAGTACCACCGCTCGCTGGCTTGTCAGGGGAAGAACAGATACGCAGTATTTT
>TRBJ2-2|TRBD1|TRBV15|.
CATSSLDRVYTGELFF
TGTGCCACCAGCAGTCTAGACAGGGTATACACCGGGGAGCTGTTTTTT
>TRBJ2-5|TRBD1|TRBV25-1|.
CASSGTGPLTQYF
TGTGCCAGCAGTGGGACAGGGCCCCTGACCCAGTACTTC
>TRBJ1-1|TRBD1|TRBV7-6|.
CASSPGAAGGTEAFF
TGTGCCAGCAGCCCGGGCGCGGCAGGGGGCACTGAAGCTTTCTTT
>TRBJ2-2|.|TRBV4-3|.
CASSQDRYTGELFF
TGCGCCAGCAGCCAAGATCGGTACACCGGGGAGCTGTTTTTT
>TRBJ2-7|TRBD2|TRBV29-1|.
CSAGGGSGSYEQYF
TGCAGCGCGGGGGGGGGATCGGGGTCCTACGAGCAGTACTTC
>TRBJ2-3|TRBD1|TRBV11-2|.
CASSAWTGATDTQYF
TGTGCCAGCAGCGCCTGGACAGGGGCGACAGATACGCAGTATTTT
>TRBJ2-1|TRBD2|TRBV30|.
CAWRKASGASSYNEQFF
TGTGCCTGGAGAAAGGCTAGCGGGGCGAGCTCCTACAATGAGCAGTTCTTC
>TRBJ2-2|TRBD2|TRBV27|.
CASTGGGGTNTGELFF
TGTGCCAGCACCGGTGGCGGGGGGACTAACACCGGGGAGCTGTTTTTT
>TRBJ2-7|TRBD2|TRBV10-3|.
CAISEETSGYEQYF
TGTGCCATCAGTGAGGAGACTAGCGGGTACGAGCAGTACTTC
>TRBJ1-1|.|TRBV5-1|.
CASSPGGGKGNTEAFF
TGCGCCAGCAGCCCCGGCGGGGGGAAAGGGAACACTGAAGCTTTCTTT
>TRBJ2-5|.|TRBV6-1|.
CASSEVARSLQETQYF
TGTGCCAGCAGTGAAGTTGCCAGGTCCCTCCAAGAGACCCAGTACTTC
>TRBJ2-7|.|TRBV11-2|.
CASSPRGAGAYEQYF
TGTGCCAGCAGCCCAAGGGGGGCGGGGGCCTACGAGCAGTACTTC
>TRBJ1-5|.|TRBV21-1|few
CASSRQFNQPQHF
TGTGCCAGCAGTCGACAGTTCAATCAGCCCCAGCATTTT
>TRBJ2-5|.|TRBV10-3|.
CAISTTAQETQYF
TGTGCCATCAGCACGACTGCACAAGAGACCCAGTACTTC
>TRBJ1-2|.|TRBV9|few
CASSATDSLGDGYTF
TGTGCCAGCAGCGCAACGGACAGCCTGGGGGATGGCTACACCTTC
>TRBJ1-2|TRBD1|TRBV6-5|.
CASSYHTGGEDGYTF
TGTGCCAGCAGTTACCACACAGGGGGTGAGGATGGCTACACCTTC
>TRBJ2-2|.|TRBV5-6|.
CASTWGDRITGELFF
TGTGCCAGCACCTGGGGAGACCGTATTACCGGGGAGCTGTTTTTT
>TRBJ1-2|.|TRBV7-9|.
CASSPAGGNYGYTF
TGTGCCAGCAGCCCCGCGGGAGGTAACTATGGCTACACCTTC
>TRBJ2-1|.|TRBV5-1|few
CASSSSGTRNYNEQFF
TGCGCCAGCAGCTCTTCCGGGACAAGAAACTACAATGAGCAGTTCTTC
>TRBJ2-7|.|TRBV7-9|.
CASSLVGGARSSYEQYF
TGTGCCAGCAGCTTAGTAGGGGGGGCCAGGAGCTCCTACGAGCAGTACTTC
>TRBJ1-1|.|TRBV5-4|.
CASSLGDLQNTEAFF
TGTGCCAGCAGCTTGGGGGACTTACAGAACACTGAAGCTTTCTTT
>TRBJ1-4|.|TRBV6-6|.
CASSLAGGEKLFF
TGTGCCAGCAGCCTCGCAGGTGGCGAAAAACTGTTTTTT
>TRBJ2-7|.|TRBV5-1|.
CASSLVQPSISTVWDEQYF
TGCGCCAGCAGCTTGGTACAGCCAAGTATATCTACTGTGTGGGACGAGCAGTACTTC
>TRBJ1-6|.|TRBV4-3|.
CASSQVEGFHNSPLHF
TGCGCCAGCAGCCAAGTAGAGGGTTTCCATAATTCACCCCTCCACTTT
>TRBJ1-1|TRBD1|TRBV7-8|.
CASSTYRGRGGNTEAFF
TGTGCCAGCAGCACCTACAGGGGGCGCGGGGGGAACACTGAAGCTTTCTTT
>TRBJ2-7|.|TRBV9|.
CASSVGAGSTYEQYF
TGTGCCAGCAGCGTAGGGGCAGGGTCCACCTACGAGCAGTACTTC
>TRBJ1-6|.|TRBV4-1|.
CASSQVESPLHF
TGCGCCAGCAGCCAAGTAGAGTCACCCCTCCACTTT
>TRBJ1-2|.|TRBV19|.
CASSIAGFDGYTF
TGTGCCAGTAGTATAGCGGGGTTCGATGGCTACACCTTC
>TRBJ1-2|.|TRBV14|.
CASSQDLRKGYTF
TGTGCCAGCAGCCAAGACCTACGTAAGGGCTACACCTTC
>TRBJ2-1|.|TRBV4-3|.
CASSRGAGSSYNEQFF
TGCGCCAGCAGCCGAGGGGCGGGGAGCTCCTACAATGAGCAGTTCTTC
>TRBJ2-3|TRBD1|TRBV19|.
CASNTGQGGDTQYF
TGTGCCAGTAATACGGGACAGGGAGGTGACACGCAGTATTTT
>TRBJ1-3|.|TRBV10-3|few
CATDSSSSGNTIYF
TGTGCCACGGACAGCTCTAGCTCTGGAAACACCATATATTTT
>TRBJ1-2|.|TRBV27|.
CASSPSVFRGYTF
TGTGCCAGCAGTCCCTCGGTTTTCCGGGGCTACACCTTC
>TRBJ1-2|.|TRBV30|few
CAWSVRARDGGYTF
TGTGCCTGGAGTGTACGGGCCAGGGATGGTGGCTACACCTTC
>TRBJ2-4|TRBD1|TRBV7-9|.
CASSLPLKQGIKNIQYF
TGTGCCAGCAGCTTACCCTTGAAACAGGGGATAAAAAACATTCAGTACTTC
>TRBJ1-1|TRBD1|TRBV25-1|.
CASTTRQGLGTEAFF
TGTGCCAGCACTACTAGACAGGGTTTGGGCACTGAAGCTTTCTTT
>TRBJ1-2|TRBD1|TRBV2|.
CASSLDRADYGYTF
TGTGCCAGCAGTCTTGACAGGGCGGACTATGGCTACACCTTC
>TRBJ1-6|.|TRBV6-4|.
CARNTGYNSPLHF
TGTGCCAGGAACACAGGGTATAATTCACCCCTCCACTTT
>TRBJ2-4|.|TRBV7-7|once
CASSLVSNYAVLKNIQYF
TGTGCTAGCAGCTTAGTTTCGAACTACGCGGTTCTTAAAAACATTCAGTACTTC
>TRBJ2-6|.|TRBV6-5|once
CASSRTGANVLTF
TGTGCCAGCAGCCGTACTGGGGCCAACGTCCTGACTTTC
>TRBJ2-1|TRBD1|TRBV27|.
CASSFGQGSSYNEQFF
TGTGCCAGCAGTTTCGGACAGGGAAGCTCCTACAATGAGCAGTTCTTC
>TRBJ2-5|.|TRBV18|.
CASSPPNPYRVQETQYF
TGTGCCAGCTCACCGCCTAATCCGTACAGGGTACAAGAGACCCAGTACTTC
>TRBJ2-7|.|TRBV7-3|once
CASSGEVYEQYF
TGTGCCAGCAGTGGGGAGGTCTACGAGCAGTACTTC
>TRBJ1-5|.|TRBV7-2|.
CASSPHSNQPQHF
TGTGCCAGCAGCCCCCATAGCAATCAGCCCCAGCATTTT
>TRBJ2-5|.|TRBV7-8|few
CASSSLTASGLETQYF
TGTGCCAGCAGCTCCCTAACGGCCTCCGGGTTGGAGACCCAGTACTTC
>TRBJ1-1|TRBD1|TRBV19|.
CASHLDRANTEAFF
TGTGCCAGTCATCTCGACAGGGCGAACACTGAAGCTTTCTTT
>TRBJ1-6|.|TRBV7-2|.
CASSPPGSYNSPLHF
TGTGCCAGCAGCCCCCCGGGGTCCTATAATTCACCCCTCCACTTT
>TRBJ2-2|TRBD1|TRBV2|.
CASTGTGVNTGELFF
TGTGCCAGCACCGGGACAGGGGTGAACACCGGGGAGCTGTTTTTT
>TRBJ2-7|.|TRBV6-6|.
CASSYSGALGYEQYF
TGTGCCAGCAGTTACTCAGGGGCCCTAGGATACGAGCAGTACTTC
>TRBJ2-7|.|TRBV7-2|few
CASSGDRDIIYEQYF
TGTGCCAGCAGCGGCGACCGGGACATAATCTACGAGCAGTACTTC
>TRBJ2-1|.|TRBV19|.
CASSPIKSSYNEQFF
TGTGCCAGTAGTCCCATCAAGAGCTCCTACAATGAGCAGTTCTTC
>TRBJ2-3|TRBD2|TRBV7-2|.
CASSSTTGTSGTDTQYF
TGTGCCAGCAGCTCCACGACCGGGACTAGCGGCACAGATACGCAGTATTTT
>TRBJ2-7|.|TRBV13|.
CASSLASVSYEQYF
TGTGCCAGCAGCTTAGCTAGCGTCTCCTACGAGCAGTACTTC
>TRBJ1-5|.|TRBV5-6|few
CASSSNRVRQPQHF
TGTGCCAGCAGCTCTAACAGGGTGCGGCAGCCCCAGCATTTT